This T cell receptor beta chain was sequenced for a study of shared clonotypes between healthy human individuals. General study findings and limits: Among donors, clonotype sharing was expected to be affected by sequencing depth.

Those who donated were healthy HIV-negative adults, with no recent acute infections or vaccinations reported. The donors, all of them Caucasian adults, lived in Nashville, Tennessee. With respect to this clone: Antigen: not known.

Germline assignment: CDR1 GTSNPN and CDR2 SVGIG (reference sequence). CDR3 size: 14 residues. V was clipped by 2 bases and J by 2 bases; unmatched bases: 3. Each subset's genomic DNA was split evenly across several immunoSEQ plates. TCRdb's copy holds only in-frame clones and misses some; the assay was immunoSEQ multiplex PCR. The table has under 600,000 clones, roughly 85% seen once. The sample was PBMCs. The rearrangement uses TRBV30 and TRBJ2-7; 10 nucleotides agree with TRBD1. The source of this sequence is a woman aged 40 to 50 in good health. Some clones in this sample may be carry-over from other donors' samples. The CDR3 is CAWSPGQGAYEQYF. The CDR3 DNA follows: TGTGCCTGGAGTCCCGGACAGGGGGCCTACGAGCAGTACTTC.